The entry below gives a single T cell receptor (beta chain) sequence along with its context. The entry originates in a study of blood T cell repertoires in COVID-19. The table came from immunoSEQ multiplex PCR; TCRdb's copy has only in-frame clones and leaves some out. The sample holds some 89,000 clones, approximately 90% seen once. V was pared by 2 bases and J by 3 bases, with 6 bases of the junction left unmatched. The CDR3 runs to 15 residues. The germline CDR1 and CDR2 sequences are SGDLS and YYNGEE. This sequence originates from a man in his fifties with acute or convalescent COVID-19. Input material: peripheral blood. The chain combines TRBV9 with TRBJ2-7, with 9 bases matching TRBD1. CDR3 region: CASSVGRDRVYEQYF. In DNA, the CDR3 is TGTGCCAGCAGCGTGGGGAGGGACAGGGTCTACGAGCAGTACTTC.